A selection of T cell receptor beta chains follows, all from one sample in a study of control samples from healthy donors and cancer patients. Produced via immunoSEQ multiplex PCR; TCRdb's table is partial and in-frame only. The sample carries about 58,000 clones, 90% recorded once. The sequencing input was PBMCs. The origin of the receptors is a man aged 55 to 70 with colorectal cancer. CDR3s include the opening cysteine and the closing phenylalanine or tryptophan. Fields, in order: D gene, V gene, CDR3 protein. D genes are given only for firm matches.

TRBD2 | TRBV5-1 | CASSGGLAVYNEQFF
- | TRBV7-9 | CASSSRGGGSSYEQYF
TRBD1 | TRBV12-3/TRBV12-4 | CASSFRGNSPLHF
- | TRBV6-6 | CASRPQGTTYEQYF
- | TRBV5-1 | CASSLGEGGYTF
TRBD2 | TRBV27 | CASSSGRLTNEQYF
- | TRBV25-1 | CASSEWGGYEQYF
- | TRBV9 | CASSSLASDTQYF
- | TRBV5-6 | CASSLWYQEQYF
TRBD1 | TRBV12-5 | CASGSTGGNEQFF
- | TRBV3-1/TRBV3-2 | CASSLRNNYGYTF
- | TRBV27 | CASSLSWGGPYEQYF
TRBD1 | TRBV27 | CASRGWGQPANYGYTF
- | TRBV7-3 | CASSTKGDTEAFF
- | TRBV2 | CASSSAAEAFF
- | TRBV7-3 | CASSLSPRVWGTDTQYF
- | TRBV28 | CASSLRGGRPHHSGNTIYF
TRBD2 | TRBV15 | CATSREGAGDPHNEQFF
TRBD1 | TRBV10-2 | CASSGTGGGEKLFF
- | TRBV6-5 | CASRGSGTNYGYTF
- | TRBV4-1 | CASSQVFTTNYNEQFF
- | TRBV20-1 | CSARVGYGYTF
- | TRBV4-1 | CASSQEVGELFF
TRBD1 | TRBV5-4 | CASSMGQGAGPNYGYTF